These T cell receptor beta chains were read from a single sample in a study of vaccination effects on CD4 cells after COVID-19. Some clones are missing from TCRdb's copy, which holds only in-frame ones; the method was immunoSEQ multiplex PCR. This sample yields over 25,000 clones, of which under 90% are seen a single time; 1.4% belongs to the top ten. These receptors lack a known antigen. The sequenced sample was CD4+ T cells from PBMCs cultured with HCoV-NL63 spike peptides, obtained after COVID-19 vaccination. The receptors here all came from a human donor who received a COVID-19 vaccine. Some clones in this sample may be carry-over from other donors' samples. Both conserved end residues are part of each CDR3. A D gene is named only where the DNA matches it firmly. The listing skips clone size in some rows; elsewhere it reads once, few, many or a size class.

d_gene	abundance	v_gene	j_gene	CDR3nt	CDR3aa
NA	NA	TRBV19	TRBJ2-2	TGTGCCAGTAGCCCTCGGTCTTTATTTTCCGGGGAGCTGTTTTTT	CASSPRSLFSGELFF
TRBD1	NA	TRBV28	TRBJ1-5	TGTGCCAGCAGGTGGGACAGGGGAGATCAGCCCCAGCATTTT	CASRWDRGDQPQHF
TRBD1	NA	TRBV24-1	TRBJ2-1	TGTGCCACCAGTGATGCGACAGGGAGAACAAGTGAGCAGTTCTTC	CATSDATGRTSEQFF
NA	NA	TRBV29-1	TRBJ1-1	TGCAGCGTTGGAGTACCACAGGGACACTACACTGAAGCTTTCTTT	CSVGVPQGHYTEAFF
NA	NA	TRBV30	TRBJ2-2	TGTGCCTGGAACAGGGCCACCGGGGAGCTGTTTTTT	CAWNRATGELFF
NA	NA	TRBV7-3	TRBJ2-2	TGTGCCAGCAGCTTAAAGGCGTGGGGGGAGGCGTTTGCCGGGGAGCTGTTTTTT	CASSLKAWGEAFAGELFF
NA	NA	TRBV24-1	TRBJ2-2	TGTGCCACCAGTGCGACCACTAGGACCGGGGAGCTGTTTTTT	CATSATTRTGELFF
NA	NA	TRBV30	TRBJ1-4	TGTGCCTGGAGAGAACAAGGCGGGTTCGGAAAACTGTTTTTT	CAWREQGGFGKLFF
NA	few	TRBV2	TRBJ2-1	TGTGCCAGCAGCACACTAGGTGGGGAGCAGTTCTTC	CASSTLGGEQFF
NA	NA	TRBV3-1/TRBV3-2	TRBJ1-5	TGTGCCAGCAGCCAAGTTTCTGGGCCCAATCAGCCCCAGCATTTT	CASSQVSGPNQPQHF
NA	NA	TRBV7-9	TRBJ1-4	TGTGCCAGCAGCTTAGATCAGGGGCCTAATGAAAAACTGTTTTTT	CASSLDQGPNEKLFF
NA	NA	TRBV7-2	TRBJ1-4	TGTGCCAGCAGCTTAATGGGGGGAACTAATGAAAAACTGTTTTTT	CASSLMGGTNEKLFF
NA	once	TRBV30	TRBJ1-6	TGTGCCTGGACAACCGGGTTAGGGGGGAGGAATTCACCCCTCCACTTT	CAWTTGLGGRNSPLHF
NA	NA	TRBV7-3	TRBJ2-3	TGTGCCAGCAGTCAAATCGGGGGAATAACAGATACGCAGTATTTT	CASSQIGGITDTQYF
NA	NA	TRBV5-1	TRBJ1-1	TGCGCCAGCAGCTTGGAGGTTAGAGCGAACACTGAAGCTTTCTTT	CASSLEVRANTEAFF
NA	NA	TRBV5-1	TRBJ1-3	TGCGCCAGCAGCTTGGGATCAGACAGAGGCTCTGGAAACACCATATATTTT	CASSLGSDRGSGNTIYF
TRBD1	few	TRBV24-1	TRBJ2-1	TGTGCCACCAGTGATTTGGGCGGGACAGGGGAGTACAATGAGCAGTTCTTC	CATSDLGGTGEYNEQFF
NA	NA	TRBV7-2	TRBJ1-4	TGTGCCAGCAGCTCCTATCACGGGAAACTGTTTTTT	CASSSYHGKLFF
NA	NA	TRBV3-1/TRBV3-2	TRBJ1-1	TGTGCCAGCAGCCAAGTGGTCTCTCGATCTAAAGCTTTCTTT	CASSQVVSRSKAFF
TRBD1	NA	TRBV6-1	TRBJ1-5	TGTGCCAGCACTCGACAGGGCCCCAATCAGCCCCAGCATTTT	CASTRQGPNQPQHF
NA	few	TRBV4-3	TRBJ1-3	TGCGCCAGCAGCCAAGCTCAGGTTCAGGCGGACACCATATATTTT	CASSQAQVQADTIYF
NA	NA	TRBV11-3	TRBJ2-1	TGTGCCAGCAGCTTGGTAGGTGGCGCTGAGCAGTTCTTC	CASSLVGGAEQFF
TRBD2	NA	TRBV5-4	TRBJ2-2	TGTGCCAGCAGCCCGGGACTAGCGGGGGCCAACACCGGGGAGCTGTTTTTT	CASSPGLAGANTGELFF
NA	NA	TRBV5-1	TRBJ1-2	TGCGCCAGCAGCCCGGTTCGAATGGACTATGGCTACACCTTC	CASSPVRMDYGYTF
NA	NA	TRBV12-3/TRBV12-4	TRBJ2-3	TGTGCCAGCAGAACATGGAGCACAGATACGCAGTATTTT	CASRTWSTDTQYF
NA	NA	TRBV5-1	TRBJ2-1	TGCGCCAGCAGCTTGGCCGTCAGCGTAGAAGAGCAGTTCTTC	CASSLAVSVEEQFF